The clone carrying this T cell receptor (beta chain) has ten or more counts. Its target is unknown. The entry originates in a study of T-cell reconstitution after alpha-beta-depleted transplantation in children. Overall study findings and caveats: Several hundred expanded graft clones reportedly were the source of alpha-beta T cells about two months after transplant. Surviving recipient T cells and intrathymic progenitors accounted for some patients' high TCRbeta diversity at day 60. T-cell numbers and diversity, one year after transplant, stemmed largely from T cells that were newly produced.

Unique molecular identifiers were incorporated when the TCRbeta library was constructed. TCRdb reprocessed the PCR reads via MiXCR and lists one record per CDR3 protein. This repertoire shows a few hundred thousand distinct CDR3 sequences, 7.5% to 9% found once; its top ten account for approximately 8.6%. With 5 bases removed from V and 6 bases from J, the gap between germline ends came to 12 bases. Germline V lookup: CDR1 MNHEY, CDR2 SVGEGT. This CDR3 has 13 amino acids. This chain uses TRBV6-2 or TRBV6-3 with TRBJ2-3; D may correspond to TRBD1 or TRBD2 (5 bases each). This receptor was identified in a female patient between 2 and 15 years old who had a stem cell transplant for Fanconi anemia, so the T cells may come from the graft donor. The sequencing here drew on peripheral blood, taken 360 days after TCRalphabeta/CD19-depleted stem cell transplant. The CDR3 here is CASSGDPPDTQYF. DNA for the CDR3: TGTGCCAGCAGTGGGGACCCTCCTGATACGCAGTATTTT.